This entry lists 8 T cell receptor beta chains sequenced from one sample in a study of T cells after yellow fever vaccination (dated by TCRdb to between 2017 and 2020). Preparation of the library involved 5' RACE. The sequencer listed for this sample is Illumina HiSeq 2500. The public reads were reprocessed in TCRdb via fastp at Q25 and MiXCR, keeping in-frame beta chains. Entries that share a CDR3 protein sequence are merged under the most common genes and DNA. The table for this sample lists under 550,000 distinct CDR3 sequences; 20% to 25% of them were counted only once. The top ten constitute about 16% of the sample. The treatment or condition label, read with the paper, signifies: live attenuated yellow fever vaccine strain. The material sequenced was PBMCs, taken roughly 20 days after the first yellow fever vaccination. The source is a man aged 18 to 29 who received the YFV17D yellow fever vaccine.

This clonotype was observed a few times. J is TRBJ1-2 and V is TRBV20-1; D is undetermined. Germline V gene sequence: CDR1 DFQATT, CDR2 SNEGSKA (reference sequence). Deletions cut 7 bases from V and 5 bases from J, with 14 bases between. The CDR3 is made up of 12 amino acids. CDR3 DNA: TGCAGTGGGGTGGTGGACCTATATGGCTACACCTTC. Translation: CSGVVDLYGYTF.

This clonotype was detected a few times. The V gene is TRBV5-1, the J gene TRBJ1-1; TRBD1 might be the D (6 bases). CDR1 SGHRS and CDR2 YFSETQ come from the germline V gene. The CDR3 is 14 residues long. The germline V and J ends were trimmed by 4 bases and 5 bases, with 15 bases remaining between them. Written as DNA, the CDR3 is TGCGCCAGCAGCAACCAGGGGCTTCGGACTGAAGCTTTCTTT. Protein product: CASSNQGLRTEAFF. Variable domain in full (rest from reference TRBV5-1 and TRBJ1-1): KAGVTQTPRYLIKTRGQQVTLSCSPISGHRSVSWYQQTPGQGLQFLFEYFSETQRNKGNFPGRFSGRQFSNSRSEMNVSTLELGDSALYLCASSNQGLRTEAFFGQGTRLTVV.

This clonotype has a handful of counts. The chain links TRBV5-1 to TRBJ1-1, with TRBD1 identical over 7 bases. The germline gives CDR1 SGHRS, CDR2 YFSETQ. The CDR3 consists of 15 residues. V shed 0 bases, J shed 11 bases, and the junction held 13 bases outside the gene matches. The CDR3 protein is CASSLEVQGRGRAFF. The CDR3 DNA reads TGCGCCAGCAGCTTGGAGGTGCAGGGCAGGGGGAGGGCTTTCTTT. Based on the CDR3 plus reference TRBV5-1 and TRBJ1-1, the full variable domain is KAGVTQTPRYLIKTRGQQVTLSCSPISGHRSVSWYQQTPGQGLQFLFEYFSETQRNKGNFPGRFSGRQFSNSRSEMNVSTLELGDSALYLCASSLEVQGRGRAFFGQGTRLTVV.

The V call is TRBV19, the J call TRBJ1-2; no clear D. The CDR3 runs to 14 residues. Trimming pared 3 bases from V and 4 bases from J, leaving 12 bases between. CDR1 and CDR2 from the germline V gene are LNHDA and SQIVND (reference sequence). CDR3 sequence (DNA): TGTGCCAGTAGTATCCGCCTCCCGCGCTATGGCTACACCTTC. Its protein product is CASSIRLPRYGYTF.

This clonotype has ten or more counts. J is TRBJ2-7 and V is TRBV6-5; the D is unclear. V lost 5 bases to trimming and J lost 5 bases, with 7 bases between them. CDR1 is MNHEY and CDR2 is SVGAGI in the germline V gene. The CDR3 has 11 amino acids. The CDR3 DNA follows: TGTGCCAGCAGTCTTAGTGACGAGCAGTACTTC. Its protein is CASSLSDEQYF.

The V and J genes are TRBV20-1 and TRBJ2-3, with 16 positions matching TRBD2. This CDR3 region has 18 residues. CDR1 DFQATT and CDR2 SNEGSKA come from the germline V gene (reference sequence). V lost 2 bases and J lost 5; bases outside the gene matches: 10. The CDR3 sequence is CSARYPPGLAGGRDTQYF. In DNA form, the CDR3 reads TGCAGTGCTAGATACCCTCCGGGACTAGCGGGGGGGCGAGATACGCAGTATTTT.

The chain couples TRBV4-2 to TRBJ2-5, with D uncertain. Germline V gene data show CDR1 as LGHNA and CDR2 as YNFKEQ. The CDR3 is made up of 13 amino acids. Deletions cut 1 base from V and 10 bases from J, with 13 bases between. Here the CDR3 reads CASSQGGLRVQYF. The CDR3 bases are TGTGCCAGCAGCCAAGGAGGCCTAAGGGTCCAGTACTTC.

The DNA of the CDR3 is TGCGCCAGCAGCCTCGACTATAGCAATCAGCCCCAGCATTTT. Residues: CASSLDYSNQPQHF. This sequence joins TRBV5-1 and TRBJ1-5; D gene unclear. Trimming removed 4 bases from V and 0 bases from J, with 8 bases in between. Germline V lookup: CDR1 SGHRS, CDR2 YFSETQ. The CDR3 spans 14 residues. The full variable domain, in which reference TRBV5-1 and TRBJ1-5 provide the parts outside the CDR3, is KAGVTQTPRYLIKTRGQQVTLSCSPISGHRSVSWYQQTPGQGLQFLFEYFSETQRNKGNFPGRFSGRQFSNSRSEMNVSTLELGDSALYLCASSLDYSNQPQHFGDGTRLSIL.